One T cell receptor beta chain is described in this entry. What antigen it recognizes has not been identified. HCMV serostatus was determined by detecting HCMV-specific IgG in serum with a commercial ELISA kit. Peripheral blood mononuclear cells were isolated from blood by Ficoll density gradient centrifugation. The entry originates in a study of T cells expressing NK-cell markers (dated by TCRdb to about 2020). With respect to the entire study: Three sorted T-cell subsets (CD3+CD56+NKG2C+, CD3+CD56+NKG2C- and CD3+CD56-NKG2C+) from about 8 donors had their TCR beta-chain repertoires profiled. Of the eight sequenced donors, seven were found to be HCMV-seropositive and one was found to be HCMV-seronegative. Randomly selected healthy volunteers, three men and five women, were used as the eight sequenced donors. The libraries were sequenced on Illumina HiSeq 2000/2500, MiSeq or NextSeq, producing 2 x 150 bp reads. The study at large found these results: Those dominant clonotypes were again the most abundant among CD3+CD56-NKG2C+ cells in a handful of donors, at about 28.3-60.1%. Whether the expanded NKG2C-expressing T cell clones were specific for HCMV antigens remained unclear. In six donors, the dominant CD3+CD56+NKG2C+ clonotypes ranked among the top 10 CD8+ clonotypes, making up 1.0-7.0% of CD8+ T cells.

For sequencing, an Illumina HiSeq 2000 was employed. The TCR beta cDNA libraries were made using 5'RACE template switching, a step that added both a universal primer site and unique molecular identifiers. cDNA synthesis was primed from the TCR beta constant segment and was followed by two successive PCR amplification steps. The study's own analysis went as follows. MIGEC was used to demultiplex reads and group the reads by UMI, and MiTCR was used to assemble and quantify clonotypes. To exclude erroneous sequences, only TCR cDNA sequences supported by at least two reads were retained. The tcR package was used for downstream repertoire analysis, and clonotypes were matched between fractions using CDR3 nucleotide sequence together with V segment. VDJmatch was used to annotate antigen specificity against VDJdb, with one amino acid substitution in CDR3 allowed. The reads underwent TCRdb reprocessing, giving one record for each CDR3 protein sequence and no DNA. The V and J calls and clone size come from TCRdb's table, not from the authors' own analysis. The sample table gives fewer than 400,000 distinct CDR3 sequences. Around a tenth of the sample is in the top ten clones.

From its cysteine to its phenylalanine, the CDR3 spans 13 amino acids. DNA was not recorded. Sequences were obtained from blood T cells: a sorted CD56 or NKG2C T cell subset, CD4+ or CD8+ T cells, or bulk PBMC T cells (not recorded which). The chain was built from TRBV12-3 or TRBV12-4 and TRBJ2-1; without DNA, the TCRdb call of TRBD1 cannot be checked. The source of this sequence is a woman between 45 and 60 years old in good health. Donor details come from another sample of the same person, matched by shared clones. The CDR3 region reads CASSHSSGDEQFF.